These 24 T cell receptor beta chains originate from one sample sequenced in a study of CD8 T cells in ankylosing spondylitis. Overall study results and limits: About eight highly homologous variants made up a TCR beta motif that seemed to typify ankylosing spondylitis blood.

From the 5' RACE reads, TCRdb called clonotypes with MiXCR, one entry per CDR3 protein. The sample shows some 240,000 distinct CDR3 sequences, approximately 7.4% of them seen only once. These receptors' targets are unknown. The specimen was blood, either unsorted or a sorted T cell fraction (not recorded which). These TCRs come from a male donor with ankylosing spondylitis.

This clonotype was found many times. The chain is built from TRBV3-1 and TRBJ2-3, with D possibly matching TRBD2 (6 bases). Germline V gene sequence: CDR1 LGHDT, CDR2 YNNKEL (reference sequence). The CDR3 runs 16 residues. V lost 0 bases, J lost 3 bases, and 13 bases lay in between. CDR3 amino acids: CASSQDWGTGTDTQYF. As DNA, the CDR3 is TGTGCCAGCAGCCAAGATTGGGGGACTGGAACAGATACGCAGTATTTT.

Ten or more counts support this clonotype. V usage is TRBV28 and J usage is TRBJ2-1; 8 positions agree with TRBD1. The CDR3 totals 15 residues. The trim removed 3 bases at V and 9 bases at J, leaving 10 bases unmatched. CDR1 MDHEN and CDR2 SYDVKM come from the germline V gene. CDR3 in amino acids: CASSLIRGRGGEQFF. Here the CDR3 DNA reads TGTGCCAGCAGTTTGATCAGGGGGCGGGGTGGTGAGCAGTTCTTC.

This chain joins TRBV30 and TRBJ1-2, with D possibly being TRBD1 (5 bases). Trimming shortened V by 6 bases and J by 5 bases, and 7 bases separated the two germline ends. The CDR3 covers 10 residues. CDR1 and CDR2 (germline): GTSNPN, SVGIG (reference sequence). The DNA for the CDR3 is TGTGCCTGTGAGGGGTATGGCTACACCTTC. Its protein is CACEGYGYTF.

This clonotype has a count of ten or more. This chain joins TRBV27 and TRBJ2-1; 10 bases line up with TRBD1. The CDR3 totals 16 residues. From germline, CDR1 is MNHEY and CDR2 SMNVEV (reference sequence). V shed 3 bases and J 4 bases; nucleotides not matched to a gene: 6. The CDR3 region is CASSLGPGQGYNEQFF. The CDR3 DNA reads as TGTGCCAGCAGTTTGGGACCGGGACAGGGGTACAATGAGCAGTTCTTC.

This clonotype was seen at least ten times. CDR3 sequence reads: CASTSLGIEYF. CDR3 in DNA: TGTGCCTCCACCTCCCTGGGGATTGAGTACTTC. The chain combines TRBV6-5 with TRBJ2-7, with unresolved D. CDR1 MNHEY and CDR2 SVGAGI come from the germline V gene. V lost 11 bases and J 11 bases, leaving 19 bases between the germline ends. The CDR3 contains 11 residues.

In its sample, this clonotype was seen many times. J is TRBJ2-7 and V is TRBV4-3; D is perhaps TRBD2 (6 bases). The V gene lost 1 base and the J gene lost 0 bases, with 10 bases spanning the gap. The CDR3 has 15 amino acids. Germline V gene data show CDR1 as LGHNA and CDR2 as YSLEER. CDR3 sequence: CASSQVSGSSYEQYF. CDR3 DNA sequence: TGCGCCAGCAGCCAAGTTAGCGGAAGCTCCTACGAGCAGTACTTC.

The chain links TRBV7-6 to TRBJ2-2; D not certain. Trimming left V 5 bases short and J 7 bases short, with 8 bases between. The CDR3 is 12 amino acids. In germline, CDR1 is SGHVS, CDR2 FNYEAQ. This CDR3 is CASSPDYGELFF. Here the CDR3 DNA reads TGTGCCAGCAGCCCGGATTACGGGGAGCTGTTTTTT.

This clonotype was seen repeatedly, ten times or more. The CDR3 sequence: CASSWSGYSNQPQHF. For the CDR3, the DNA is TGTGCCAGCAGCTGGTCGGGTTATAGCAATCAGCCCCAGCATTTT. The J gene is TRBJ1-5, the V gene TRBV7-2, with no clear D. The CDR3 extends over 15 amino acids. The V end was cut by 4 bases, the J end by 0 bases, with 10 bases between. Germline V gene sequence: CDR1 SGHTA, CDR2 FQGNSA.

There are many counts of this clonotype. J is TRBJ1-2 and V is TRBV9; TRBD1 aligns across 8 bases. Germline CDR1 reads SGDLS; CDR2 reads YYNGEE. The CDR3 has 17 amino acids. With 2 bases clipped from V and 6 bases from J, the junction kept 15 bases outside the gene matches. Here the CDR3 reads CASSVTASGGAGNGYTF. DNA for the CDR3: TGTGCCAGCAGCGTGACAGCCTCAGGGGGCGCCGGGAATGGCTACACCTTC.

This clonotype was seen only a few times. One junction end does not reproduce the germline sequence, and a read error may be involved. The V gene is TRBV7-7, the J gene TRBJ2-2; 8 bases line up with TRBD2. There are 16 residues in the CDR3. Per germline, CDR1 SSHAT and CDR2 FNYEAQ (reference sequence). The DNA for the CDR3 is TGTGCTAGCAGCTCGCGCGGGGGGCCGGACACCGGGGAGCTGTTTTTT. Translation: CASSSRGGPDTGELFF. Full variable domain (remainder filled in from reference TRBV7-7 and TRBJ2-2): GAGVSQSPRYKVTKRGQDVTLRCDPISSHATLYWYQQALGQGPEFLTYFNYEAQPDKSGLPSDRFSAERPEGSISTLTIQRTEQRDSAMYRCASSSRGGPDTGELFFGEGSRLTVL.

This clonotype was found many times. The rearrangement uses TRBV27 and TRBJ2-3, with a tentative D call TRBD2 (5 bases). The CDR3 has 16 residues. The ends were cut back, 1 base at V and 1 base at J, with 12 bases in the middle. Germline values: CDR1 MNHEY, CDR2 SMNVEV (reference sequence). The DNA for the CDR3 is TGTGCCAGCAGTTTATGGTCTGGAGGTGGCACAGATACGCAGTATTTT. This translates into CASSLWSGGGTDTQYF.

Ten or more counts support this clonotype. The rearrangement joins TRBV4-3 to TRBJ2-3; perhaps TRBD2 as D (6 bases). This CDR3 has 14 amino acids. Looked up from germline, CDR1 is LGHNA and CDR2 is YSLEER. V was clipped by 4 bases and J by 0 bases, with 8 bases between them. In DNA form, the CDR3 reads TGCGCCAGCAGCCCCGGGAGCAGCACAGATACGCAGTATTTT. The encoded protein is CASSPGSSTDTQYF.

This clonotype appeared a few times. This CDR3 is CASSFEGFAYEQYF. CDR3 DNA: TGTGCCAGCAGCTTCGAAGGGTTCGCCTACGAGCAGTACTTC. V usage is TRBV5-6 and J usage is TRBJ2-7, with D hard to call. This CDR3 region has 14 residues. Per germline, CDR1 SGHDT and CDR2 YYEEEE. V lost 2 bases and J 2 bases, leaving 11 bases between the germline ends.

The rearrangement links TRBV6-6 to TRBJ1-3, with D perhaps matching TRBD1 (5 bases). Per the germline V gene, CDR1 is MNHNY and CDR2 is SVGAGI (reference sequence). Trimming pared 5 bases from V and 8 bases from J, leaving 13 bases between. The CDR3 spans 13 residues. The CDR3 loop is CASSPGAVDTIYF. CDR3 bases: TGTGCCAGCAGTCCTGGGGCAGTTGACACCATATATTTT.

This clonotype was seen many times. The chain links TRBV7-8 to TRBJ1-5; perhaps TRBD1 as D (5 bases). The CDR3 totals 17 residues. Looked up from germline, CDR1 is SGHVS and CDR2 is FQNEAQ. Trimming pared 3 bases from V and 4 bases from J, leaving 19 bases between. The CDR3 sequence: CASSLGPDLLRNQPQHF. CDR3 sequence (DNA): TGTGCCAGCAGCTTGGGGCCGGATCTATTAAGAAATCAGCCCCAGCATTTT.

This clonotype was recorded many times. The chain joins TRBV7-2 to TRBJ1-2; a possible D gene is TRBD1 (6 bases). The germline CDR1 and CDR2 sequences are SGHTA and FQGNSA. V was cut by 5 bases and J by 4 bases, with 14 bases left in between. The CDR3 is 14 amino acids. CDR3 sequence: CASSHTGTAYGYTF. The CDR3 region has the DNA TGTGCCAGCAGCCATACAGGGACGGCCTATGGCTACACCTTC.

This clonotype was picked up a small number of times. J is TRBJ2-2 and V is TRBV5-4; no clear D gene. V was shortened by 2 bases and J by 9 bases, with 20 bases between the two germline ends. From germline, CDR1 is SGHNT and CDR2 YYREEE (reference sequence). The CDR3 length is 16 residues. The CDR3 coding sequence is TGTGCCAGCAGCTTAACTGGACGGACCCGCGTCAGGGAGCTGTTTTTT. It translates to CASSLTGRTRVRELFF.

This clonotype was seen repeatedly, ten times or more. CDR3 in amino acids: CASRGGVNTEAFF. CDR3 DNA: TGTGCCAGCAGAGGCGGGGTAAACACTGAAGCTTTCTTT. The chain couples TRBV9 to TRBJ1-1; D not certain. From germline, CDR1 is SGDLS and CDR2 YYNGEE. The CDR3 is made up of 13 amino acids. Trimming removed 5 bases from V and 2 bases from J, with 10 bases in between.

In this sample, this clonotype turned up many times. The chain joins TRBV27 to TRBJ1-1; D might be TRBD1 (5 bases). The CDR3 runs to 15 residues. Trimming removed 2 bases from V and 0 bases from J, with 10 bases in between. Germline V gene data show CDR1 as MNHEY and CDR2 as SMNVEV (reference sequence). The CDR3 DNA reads TGTGCCAGCAGTTTACAACGGGACTTGAACACTGAAGCTTTCTTT. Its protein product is CASSLQRDLNTEAFF.

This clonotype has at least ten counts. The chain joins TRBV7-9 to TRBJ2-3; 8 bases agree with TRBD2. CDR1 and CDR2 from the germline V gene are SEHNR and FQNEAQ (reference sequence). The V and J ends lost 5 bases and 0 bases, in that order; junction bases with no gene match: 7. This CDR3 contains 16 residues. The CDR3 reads CASSPALAASTDTQYF. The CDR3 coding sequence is TGTGCCAGCAGCCCAGCACTAGCGGCTAGCACAGATACGCAGTATTTT.

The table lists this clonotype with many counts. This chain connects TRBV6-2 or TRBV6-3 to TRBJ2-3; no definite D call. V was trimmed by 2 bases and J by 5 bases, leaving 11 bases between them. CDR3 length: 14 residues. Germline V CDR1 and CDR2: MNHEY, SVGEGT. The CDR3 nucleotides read TGTGCCAGCAGTTACGAGGCCTTCGTAGATACGCAGTATTTT. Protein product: CASSYEAFVDTQYF.

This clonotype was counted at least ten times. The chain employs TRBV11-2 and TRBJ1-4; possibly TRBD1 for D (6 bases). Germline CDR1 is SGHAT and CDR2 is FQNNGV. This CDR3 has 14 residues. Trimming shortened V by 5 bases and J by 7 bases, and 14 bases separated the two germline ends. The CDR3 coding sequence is TGTGCCAGCAGCCAGGGGCGGAAGGGTGAAAAACTGTTTTTT. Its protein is CASSQGRKGEKLFF.

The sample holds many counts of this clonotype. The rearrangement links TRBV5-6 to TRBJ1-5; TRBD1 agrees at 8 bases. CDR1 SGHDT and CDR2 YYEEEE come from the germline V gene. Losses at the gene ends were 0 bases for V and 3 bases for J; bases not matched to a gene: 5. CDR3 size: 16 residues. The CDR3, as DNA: TGTGCCAGCAGCTTGGGGGCAGGGGGCGCCAATCAGCCCCAGCATTTT. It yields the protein CASSLGAGGANQPQHF.

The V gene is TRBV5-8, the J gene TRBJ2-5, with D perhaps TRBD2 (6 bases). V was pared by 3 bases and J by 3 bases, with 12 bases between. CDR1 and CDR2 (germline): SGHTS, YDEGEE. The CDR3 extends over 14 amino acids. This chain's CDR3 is CASSSLEGKETQYF. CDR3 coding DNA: TGTGCCAGCAGCTCGCTGGAGGGAAAAGAGACCCAGTACTTC. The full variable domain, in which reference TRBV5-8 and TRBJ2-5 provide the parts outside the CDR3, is EAGVTQSPTHLIKTRGQQATLRCSPISGHTSVYWYQQALGLGLQFLLWYDEGEERNRGNFPPRFSGRQFPNYSSELNVNALELEDSALYLCASSSLEGKETQYFGPGTRLLVL.